The text below deals with one T cell receptor (beta chain). The data are from a study of OX40 agonist ivuxolimab in advanced cancers. Using immunoSEQ multiplex PCR, the repertoire was profiled, and TCRdb retains in-frame clones only, with some absent. This sample has around 25,000 clones, with around 80% found just once. The germline V gene has CDR1 SNHLY and CDR2 FYNNEI. Between the trimmed V and J ends, which lost 6 bases and 2 bases, there was a span of 10 bases. CDR3 length: 13 residues. The sample here was CD4+ or CD8+ T cells sorted from blood, taken in a trial of the OX40 agonist ivuxolimab. This receptor was taken from an adult with an advanced solid tumor such as melanoma, head and neck, liver or kidney cancer. The chain combines TRBV2 with TRBJ1-2; D is ambiguous. The CDR3 here is CASRPGPNYGYTF. The CDR3 region has the DNA TGTGCCAGCAGACCCGGCCCAAACTATGGCTACACCTTC. Filled out from reference TRBV2 and TRBJ1-2, the complete variable domain reads EPEVTQTPSHQVTQMGQEVILRCVPISNHLYFYWYRQILGQKVEFLVSFYNNEISEKSEIFDDQFSVERPDGSNFTLKIRSTKLEDSAMYFCASRPGPNYGYTFGSGTRLTVV.